These 23 T cell receptor beta chains share one sample of origin, sequenced in a study of shared clonotypes between healthy human individuals. Assay: immunoSEQ multiplex PCR; the TCRdb copy retains only in-frame clones and omits some. This sample has 1.5 million to 2.5 million clones, with 85% to 95% found just once. Naive-designated CD8 cells lacked CD45RO, were positively enriched for CCR7, and omitted terminally differentiated effector memory CD45RA+ cells. The source material was naive CD8+ T cells sorted from blood. The source is a man between 18 and 29 years old in good health.

As DNA, the CDR3 is TGTGCCAGCAGCTTAAGTCTAGCGGGGGGCAATGAGCAGTTCTTC. It yields the protein CASSLSLAGGNEQFF. J is TRBJ2-1 and V is TRBV7-3; 11 nucleotides agree with TRBD2. Germline V lookup: CDR1 SGHTA, CDR2 FQGTGA. Germline trimming cut 1 base from V and 6 bases from J; bases unmatched to any gene: 2. There are 15 residues in the CDR3.

The chain uses TRBV9 and TRBJ2-7; 7 nucleotides match TRBD2. Trimming removed 5 bases from V and 2 bases from J; junction bases left unmatched: 4. Germline CDR1 is SGDLS and CDR2 is YYNGEE. This CDR3 has 13 residues. The CDR3 bases are TGTGCCAGCAGTATGGGGACTACCTACGAGCAGTACTTC. Its protein product is CASSMGTTYEQYF.

V and J are TRBV7-9 and TRBJ1-3, with no clear D. This CDR3 spans 15 amino acids. V lost 0 bases and J lost 0, with 6 bases in between. The germline gives CDR1 SEHNR, CDR2 FQNEAQ (reference sequence). This CDR3 is CASSLATDSGNTIYF. The CDR3 DNA reads TGTGCCAGCAGCTTAGCAACAGACTCTGGAAACACCATATATTTT.

The chain joins TRBV4-1 to TRBJ2-3; TRBD2 aligns across 16 bases. J gave up 6 bases and V 3 bases, and 6 bases lay outside the gene matches. Per germline, CDR1 MGHRA and CDR2 YSYEKL. The CDR3 loop spans 17 amino acids. CDR3 coding DNA: TGCGCCAGCAGCCAGGGGACTAGCGGGGGGGCTTACGATACGCAGTATTTT. Its translation: CASSQGTSGGAYDTQYF.

Concerning this clone itself: This same CDR3 is encoded by further DNA sequences in the sample. The chain joins TRBV10-1 to TRBJ2-1, with 7 bases fitting TRBD2. There are 14 residues in the CDR3. Germline V lookup: CDR1 WNHNN, CDR2 SYGVQD (reference sequence). V gave up 3 bases and J gave up 6 bases; unmatched junction bases: 5. The CDR3: CASSDTGGGNEQFF. The CDR3 DNA reads TGCGCCAGCAGTGATACGGGAGGAGGCAATGAGCAGTTCTTC.

The chain recombines TRBV2 with TRBJ1-5; no firm D call. Between the trimmed V and J ends, which lost 2 bases and 3 bases, there was a span of 35 bases. In germline, CDR1 is SNHLY, CDR2 FYNNEI. CDR3 length equals 23 residues. CDR3 sequence (DNA): TGTGCCAGCAGTGAAAGGTGGCAGAGCATCCCGCTTAATACACGCGGTGACAATCAGCCCCAGCATTTT. Protein: CASSERWQSIPLNTRGDNQPQHF.

The chain carries TRBV19 and TRBJ1-6; 7 bases fit TRBD1. The ends lost 9 bases at V and 10 bases at J; junction bases unmatched: 6. The CDR3 has 12 amino acids. Looked up from germline, CDR1 is LNHDA and CDR2 is SQIVND (reference sequence). DNA for the CDR3: TGTGCCAGCAGGGGGTCTGGGTCACCCCTCCACTTT. Its translation is CASRGSGSPLHF.

The V and J genes are TRBV9 and TRBJ2-5; 10 nucleotides match TRBD2. This CDR3 has 16 residues. J gave up 5 bases and V 2 bases, and 9 bases lay outside the gene matches. Germline loops: CDR1 SGDLS, CDR2 YYNGEE. CDR3 loop: CASSVSGVAGGETQYF. In DNA, the CDR3 is TGTGCCAGCAGCGTTAGCGGGGTAGCGGGAGGCGAGACCCAGTACTTC.

This clone has only one observation. The chain employs TRBV6-1 and TRBJ1-2; 7 bases line up with TRBD1. The ends lost 5 bases at V and 8 bases at J; junction bases unmatched: 5. The CDR3 contains 12 residues. CDR1 is MNHNS, CDR2 SASEGT, per germline. CDR3 region: CASSTGEDGYTF. The CDR3 DNA sequence: TGTGCCAGCAGTACAGGGGAAGACGGCTACACCTTC.

The chain joins TRBV19 to TRBJ2-3; D might be TRBD2 (6 bases). From germline, CDR1 is LNHDA and CDR2 SQIVND (reference sequence). The CDR3 totals 16 residues. V gave up 4 bases and J gave up 0 bases, with 14 bases separating them. CDR3 region: CASSTWDSTSTDTQYF. As DNA, the CDR3 is TGTGCCAGTAGTACATGGGACTCAACTAGCACAGATACGCAGTATTTT. Variable domain in full (rest from reference TRBV19 and TRBJ2-3): DGGITQSPKYLFRKEGQNVTLSCEQNLNHDAMYWYRQDPGQGLRLIYYSQIVNDFQKGDIAEGYSVSREKKESFPLTVTSAQKNPTAFYLCASSTWDSTSTDTQYFGPGTRLTVL.

The chain uses TRBV13 and TRBJ2-7, with D possibly TRBD1 on 6 matching bases. Germline V gene data show CDR1 as PRHDT and CDR2 as FYEKMQ (reference sequence). There are 12 residues in the CDR3. Trimming took off 3 bases at V and 6 bases at J, with 9 bases between the two ends. The CDR3 nucleotides read TGTGCCAGCAGCTTTTCCAGGGGCGAGCAGTACTTC. Translation gives CASSFSRGEQYF.

This chain links TRBV27 with TRBJ2-2; 10 bases fit TRBD1. Germline assignment: CDR1 MNHEY and CDR2 SMNVEV (reference sequence). This CDR3 is built from 17 residues. V lost 2 bases to trimming and J lost 9 bases; unmatched junction nucleotides: 12. CDR3 bases: TGTGCCAGCAGTTTAATTAGGTTGGGACAGGGGACAAGGGAGCTGTTTTTT. This codes for CASSLIRLGQGTRELFF.

The chain joins TRBV30 to TRBJ2-2; TRBD1 or TRBD2 may be the D gene (6 bases each). V gave up 5 bases and J gave up 0 bases, with 10 bases separating them. Per the germline V gene, CDR1 is GTSNPN and CDR2 is SVGIG (reference sequence). The CDR3 length is 14 residues. The DNA of the CDR3 is TGTGCCTGGGGCGGGACAACGAACACCGGGGAGCTGTTTTTT. Its translation: CAWGGTTNTGELFF.

J is TRBJ2-1 and V is TRBV5-6; D might be TRBD1 (6 bases). V was clipped by 1 base and J by 1 base, with 9 bases between them. CDR3 length equals 15 residues. Germline lookup yields CDR1 SGHDT and CDR2 YYEEEE. Here the CDR3 reads CASSLKTGSYNEQFF. The DNA for the CDR3 is TGTGCCAGCAGCTTGAAAACAGGGTCCTACAATGAGCAGTTCTTC.

The chain combines TRBV4-1 with TRBJ1-2; TRBD1 aligns across 9 bases. Per the germline V gene, CDR1 is MGHRA and CDR2 is YSYEKL. V lost 1 base and J lost 2; bases outside the gene matches: 8. CDR3 size: 17 residues. CDR3 residues: CASSQGTGTGTNYGYTF. As DNA, the CDR3 is TGCGCCAGCAGCCAAGGGACCGGGACAGGGACCAACTATGGCTACACCTTC.

The chain is built from TRBV11-2 and TRBJ2-3, with D unclear. This CDR3 contains 16 residues. Germline V gene data show CDR1 as SGHAT and CDR2 as FQNNGV. Trimming removed 1 base at V and 6 bases at J, with 17 bases between. The CDR3 DNA is TGTGCCAGCAGCTTAGGGGTTGACGTTGCTCAGGATACGCAGTATTTT. Protein product: CASSLGVDVAQDTQYF.

The chain combines TRBV7-9 with TRBJ1-1; the D is unclear. CDR1 is SEHNR and CDR2 is FQNEAQ in the germline V gene (reference sequence). V was cut by 1 base and J by 4 bases, with 7 bases left in between. This CDR3 spans 13 amino acids. CDR3: CASSLDIGTEAFF. CDR3 in DNA: TGTGCCAGCAGCTTAGATATAGGCACTGAAGCTTTCTTT.

The chain uses TRBV30 and TRBJ2-7; D is undetermined. The germline V gene has CDR1 GTSNPN and CDR2 SVGIG (reference sequence). V gave up 4 bases and J gave up 12 bases, with 16 bases separating them. The length of the CDR3 is 11 residues. The DNA for the CDR3 is TGTGCCTGGATGGAAGACGGTCCAGCGTACTTC. Translated: CAWMEDGPAYF.

The J gene is TRBJ2-5, the V gene TRBV13; TRBD1 aligns across 8 bases. With V trimmed by 1 base and J by 5 bases, 6 bases remained unmatched. CDR3 length: 15 amino acids. Germline V gene lookup returns CDR1 PRHDT and CDR2 FYEKMQ (reference sequence). The CDR3: CASSLVSGGGETQYF. Here the CDR3 DNA reads TGTGCCAGCAGCTTAGTATCAGGGGGCGGCGAGACCCAGTACTTC.

The chain links TRBV7-8 to TRBJ1-1; D gene uncertain. CDR1 SGHVS and CDR2 FQNEAQ come from the germline V gene. The CDR3 totals 15 residues. V was trimmed by 6 bases and J by 0 bases, leaving 14 bases between them. The CDR3 coding sequence is TGTGCCAGCAGTTATAGGGCCACCATGAACACTGAAGCTTTCTTT. Amino acid sequence: CASSYRATMNTEAFF.

The chain has TRBV9 and TRBJ1-6; the D gene is possibly TRBD1 (5 bases). Trimming removed 4 bases from V and 9 bases from J, with 17 bases in between. This CDR3 spans 15 amino acids. Per the germline V gene, CDR1 is SGDLS and CDR2 is YYNGEE. The CDR3 DNA sequence: TGTGCCAGCAGCACCACCAGGGAAGGTAGTTCACCCCTCCACTTT. This encodes CASSTTREGSSPLHF.

The V gene is TRBV9, the J gene TRBJ1-3; D not certain. This CDR3 is built from 15 residues. Germline V CDR1 and CDR2: SGDLS, YYNGEE. Trimming cost V 5 bases and J 0 bases, with 12 bases left between them. The DNA for the CDR3 is TGTGCCAGCAGTCCTCCCGAAGTCTCTGGAAACACCATATATTTT. Translation: CASSPPEVSGNTIYF.

The chain uses TRBV5-1 and TRBJ1-1, with 8 bases identical to TRBD1. Germline CDR1 SGHRS, CDR2 YFSETQ. V lost 4 bases, J lost 0 bases, and 5 bases stayed unmatched. The CDR3 totals 15 residues. The CDR3 DNA sequence: TGCGCCAGCAGCCAAATCAGGGGGCTGAACACTGAAGCTTTCTTT. This encodes CASSQIRGLNTEAFF.